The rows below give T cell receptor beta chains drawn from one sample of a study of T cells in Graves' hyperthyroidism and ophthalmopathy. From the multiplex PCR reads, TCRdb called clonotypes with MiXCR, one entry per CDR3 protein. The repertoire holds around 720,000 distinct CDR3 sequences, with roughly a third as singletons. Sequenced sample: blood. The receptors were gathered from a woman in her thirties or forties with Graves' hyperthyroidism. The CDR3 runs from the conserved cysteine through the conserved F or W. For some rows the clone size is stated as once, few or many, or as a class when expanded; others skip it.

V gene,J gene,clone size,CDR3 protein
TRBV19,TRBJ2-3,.,CASATSRGTDTQYF
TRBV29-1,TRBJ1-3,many,CSVFPASGNTIYF
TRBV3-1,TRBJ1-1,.,CASSQEGGIAFF
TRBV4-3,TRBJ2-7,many,CASSQWTGDEQYF
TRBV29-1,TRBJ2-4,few,CSVRGGENIQYF
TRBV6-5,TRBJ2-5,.,CASSYGDAYQETQYF
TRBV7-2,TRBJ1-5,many,CASSSGTGRDQPQHF
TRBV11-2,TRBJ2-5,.,CASSLPSPIETQYF
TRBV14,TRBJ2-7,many,CASSRTGQGVEQYF
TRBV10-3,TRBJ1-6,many,CAIKAGGYNSPLHF
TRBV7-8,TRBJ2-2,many,CASSPPGQQGSGELFF
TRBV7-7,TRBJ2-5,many,CASSLHRDYQETQYF
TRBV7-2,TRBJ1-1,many,CASSMGPPEAFF
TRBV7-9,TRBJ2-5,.,CASSQEVRGARPETQYF
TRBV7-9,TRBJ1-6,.,CASSGGLAPLHF
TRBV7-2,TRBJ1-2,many,CASSADRDRGYGYTF
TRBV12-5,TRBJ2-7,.,CASGLWQGAISYEQYF
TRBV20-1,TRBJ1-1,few,CSATGAEGFTEAFF
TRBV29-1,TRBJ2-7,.,CSLGVAGPYEQYF
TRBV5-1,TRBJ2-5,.,CAGSLTEWTSGRGKTQYF